This T cell receptor beta chain comes out of a study of regulatory T cells in long-lasting Graves disease. Overall study: Antithyroid drugs had been taken under 3 months by newly diagnosed Graves' patients. Broader study findings: Study was limited to peripheral blood, excluding thyroid tissue.

iRepertoire HTBI primers and Arm-PCR of CDR3 regions built TCR beta libraries. From the multiplex PCR reads, TCRdb called clonotypes with MiXCR, one entry per CDR3 protein. Of hundreds of thousands of distinct CDR3 sequences in the sample, approximately 15% were seen once. Regarding time point: newly diagnosed GD, antithyroid drugs for less than 3 months. Extracted PBMC RNA gave rise to the TCR library. CDR3 length: 16 amino acids. CDR1 MDHEN and CDR2 SYDVKM come from the germline V gene. V lost 9 bases to trimming and J lost 1 base; unmatched junction nucleotides: 6. With regard to this clonotype: The antigen is unknown.

This sample was shared with a second study, whose subject was T cells in Graves' hyperthyroidism and ophthalmopathy. That work states: The primer set for the first-round RT-PCR of the TCR CDR3 was HTBI.

The V and J genes are TRBV28 and TRBJ2-5; 15 bases fit TRBD2. The receptor was isolated from a man aged 40-49 years with Graves disease. Specimen: peripheral blood mononuclear cells (PBMCs), collected at new diagnosis, from a patient treated with antithyroid drugs. CDR3 region: CASKPGLAGGQETQYF. The CDR3 region has the DNA TGTGCCAGTAAGCCGGGACTAGCGGGGGGCCAAGAGACCCAGTACTTC.